The 9 T cell receptor beta chains below were found in one sample sequenced in a study of blood T cell repertoires in COVID-19. The assay was immunoSEQ multiplex PCR, and TCRdb's table has in-frame clones only and misses some. This repertoire shows some 54,000 clones, 85% to 90% found once; its top ten account for around 10%. The sequencing sample was made of peripheral blood. The source of these receptors is an elderly man with active or convalescent COVID-19.

The chain uses TRBV9 and TRBJ2-5; 8 bases align to TRBD1. Germline trimming cut 0 bases from V and 4 bases from J; bases unmatched to any gene: 8. Germline loops: CDR1 SGDLS, CDR2 YYNGEE. CDR3 size: 16 residues. This chain's CDR3 is CASSVESGGAGETQYF. The CDR3 bases are TGTGCCAGCAGCGTAGAATCAGGGGGCGCGGGAGAGACCCAGTACTTC.

The rearrangement uses TRBV9 and TRBJ1-1; no clear D gene. CDR3 length: 15 residues. With 1 base removed from V and 1 base from J, the gap between germline ends came to 11 bases. Germline lookup yields CDR1 SGDLS and CDR2 YYNGEE. CDR3 coding DNA: TGTGCCAGCAGCGTAACTCCTTCAGGGAACACTGAAGCTTTCTTT. Amino acids: CASSVTPSGNTEAFF.

This clone has a handful of counts. The chain employs TRBV28 and TRBJ1-4; TRBD1 might be the D (5 bases). Germline V lookup: CDR1 MDHEN, CDR2 SYDVKM. The CDR3 sequence is 15 residues long. V lost 7 bases and J 2 bases, leaving 14 bases between the germline ends. The CDR3 is CASTSTGGTNEKLFF. The CDR3 nucleotides read TGTGCCAGCACCTCAACGGGGGGGACTAATGAAAAACTGTTTTTT.

The chain recombines TRBV19 with TRBJ1-2; D uncertain. Germline-derived CDR1 and CDR2 are LNHDA and SQIVND (reference sequence). V lost 6 bases to trimming and J lost 3 bases, with 11 bases between them. CDR3 length equals 13 residues. The CDR3 sequence: CASSPNIYYGYTF. DNA of the CDR3: TGTGCCAGTAGCCCGAACATCTACTATGGCTACACCTTC.

The chain joins TRBV4-2 to TRBJ1-5, with TRBD1 matching 7 bases. The germline V gene has CDR1 LGHNA and CDR2 YNFKEQ. Germline trimming cut 4 bases from V and 7 bases from J; bases unmatched to any gene: 4. This CDR3 contains 13 residues. In DNA form, the CDR3 reads TGTGCCAGCAGCCCCGGACAGGACCAGCCCCAGCATTTT. Translating it yields CASSPGQDQPQHF.

The chain joins TRBV5-8 to TRBJ1-5, with 12 nucleotides matching TRBD1. CDR1 SGHTS and CDR2 YDEGEE come from the germline V gene. After removal of 1 base from V and 0 bases from J, the junction contained 11 bases not matched to a gene. The CDR3 has 20 residues. In DNA, the CDR3 is TGTGCCAGCAGCTTGAGGCTCGGGACAGGGGGCGCGTATAGCAATCAGCCCCAGCATTTT. It yields the protein CASSLRLGTGGAYSNQPQHF.

The J gene is TRBJ1-3, the V gene TRBV5-1; D not resolved. Germline loops: CDR1 SGHRS, CDR2 YFSETQ. This CDR3 region has 13 residues. V lost 4 bases and J lost 1, with 6 bases in between. CDR3 loop: CASSPGSGNTIYF. CDR3 sequence (DNA): TGCGCCAGCAGCCCGGGGTCTGGAAACACCATATATTTT.

The rearrangement joins TRBV6-6 to TRBJ2-3; TRBD1 agrees at 8 bases. The CDR3 contains 13 residues. After removal of 2 bases from V and 6 bases from J, the junction contained 1 base not matched to a gene. CDR1 is MNHNY and CDR2 is SVGAGI in the germline V gene (reference sequence). The CDR3 loop is CASSYDRGDTQYF. In nucleotides, the CDR3 is TGTGCCAGCAGTTACGACAGGGGCGATACGCAGTATTTT.

The J gene is TRBJ1-1, the V gene TRBV7-6, with 7 bases that match TRBD1. V lost 1 base and J lost 10; bases outside the gene matches: 6. Germline CDR1 is SGHVS and CDR2 is FNYEAQ. This CDR3 comprises 13 residues. The CDR3 loop is CASSLGDRARAFF. The CDR3 nucleotides read TGTGCCAGCAGCTTAGGAGACAGGGCCCGAGCTTTCTTT.